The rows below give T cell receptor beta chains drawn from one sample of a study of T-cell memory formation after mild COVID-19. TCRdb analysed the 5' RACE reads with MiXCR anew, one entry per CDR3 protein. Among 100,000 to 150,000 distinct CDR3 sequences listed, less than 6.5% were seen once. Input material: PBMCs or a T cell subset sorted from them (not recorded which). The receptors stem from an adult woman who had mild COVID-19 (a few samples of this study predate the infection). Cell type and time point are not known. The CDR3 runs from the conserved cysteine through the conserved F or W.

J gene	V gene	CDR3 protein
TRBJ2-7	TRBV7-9	CASSLRLNDEQYF
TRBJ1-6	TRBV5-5	CASSPVTDSPLHF
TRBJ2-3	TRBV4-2	CASSQVGDTQYF
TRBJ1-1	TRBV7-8	CASSFPPDEAFF
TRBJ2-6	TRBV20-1	CSATLAGYSGANVLTF
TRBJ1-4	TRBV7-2	CASSLGGKGTGSKLFF
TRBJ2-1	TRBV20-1	CSAWERADPYNEQFF
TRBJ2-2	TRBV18	CASSPLGGPNTGELFF
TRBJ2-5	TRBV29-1	CSVLRTGGIGETQYF
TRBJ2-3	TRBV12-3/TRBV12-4	CASIRGGFADTQYF
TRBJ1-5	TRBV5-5	CASSSGLHNQPQHF
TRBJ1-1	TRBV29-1	CSVEGADTEAFF
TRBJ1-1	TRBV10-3	CAISAGQGARKAFF
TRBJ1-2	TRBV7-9	CASSFLGRTGGYGYTF
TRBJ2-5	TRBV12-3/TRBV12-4	CASSYLRRETQYF
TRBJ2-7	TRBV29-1	CSVLTGSTSYEQYF
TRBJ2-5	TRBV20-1	CSARAWADQETQYF
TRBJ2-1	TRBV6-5	CASSLPTSGDSYNEQFF
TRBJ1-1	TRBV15	CATSFGSPTDTEAFF
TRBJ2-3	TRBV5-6	CASSIGTTDTQYF
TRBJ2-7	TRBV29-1	CSVDSLGGGGYEQYF
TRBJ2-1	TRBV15	CATRAGLGGSYEQFF
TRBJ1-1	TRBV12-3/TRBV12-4	CASSLEGMNTEAFF